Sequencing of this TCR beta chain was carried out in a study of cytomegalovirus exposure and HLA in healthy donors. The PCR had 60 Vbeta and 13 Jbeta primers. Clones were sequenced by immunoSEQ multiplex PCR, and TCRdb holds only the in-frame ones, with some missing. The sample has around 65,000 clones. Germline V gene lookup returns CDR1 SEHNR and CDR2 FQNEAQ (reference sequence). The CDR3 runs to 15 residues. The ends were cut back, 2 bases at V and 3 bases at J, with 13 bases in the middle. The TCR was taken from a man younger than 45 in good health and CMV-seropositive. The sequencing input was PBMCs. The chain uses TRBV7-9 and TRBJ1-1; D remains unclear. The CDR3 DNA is TGTGCCAGCAGCTTATTAATGTCGGTGTACACTGAAGCTTTCTTT. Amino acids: CASSLLMSVYTEAFF.